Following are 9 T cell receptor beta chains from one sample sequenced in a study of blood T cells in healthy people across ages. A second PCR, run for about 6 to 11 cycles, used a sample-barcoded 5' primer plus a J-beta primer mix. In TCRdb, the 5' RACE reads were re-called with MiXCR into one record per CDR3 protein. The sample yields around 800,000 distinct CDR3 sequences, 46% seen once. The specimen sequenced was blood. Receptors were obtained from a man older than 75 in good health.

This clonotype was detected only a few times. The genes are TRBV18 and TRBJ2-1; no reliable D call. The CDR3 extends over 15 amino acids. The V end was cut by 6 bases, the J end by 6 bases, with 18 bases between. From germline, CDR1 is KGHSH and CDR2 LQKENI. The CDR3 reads CASSYDTKDFNEQFF. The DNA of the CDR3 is TGTGCCAGCTCTTATGATACCAAAGATTTCAATGAGCAGTTCTTC.

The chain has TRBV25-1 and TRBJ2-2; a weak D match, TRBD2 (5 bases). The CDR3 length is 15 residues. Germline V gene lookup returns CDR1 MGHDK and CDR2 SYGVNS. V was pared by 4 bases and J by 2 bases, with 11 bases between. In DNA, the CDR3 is TGTGCCAGCAGTGGGTTCCGGGGTAACACCGGGGAGCTGTTTTTT. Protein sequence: CASSGFRGNTGELFF.

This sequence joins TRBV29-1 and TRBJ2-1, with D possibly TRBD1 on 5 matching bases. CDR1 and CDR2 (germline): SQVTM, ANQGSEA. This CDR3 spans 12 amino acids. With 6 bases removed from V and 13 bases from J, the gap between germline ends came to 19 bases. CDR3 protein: CSVTVNQETQFF. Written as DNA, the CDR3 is TGCAGCGTGACAGTCAACCAAGAGACCCAGTTCTTC.

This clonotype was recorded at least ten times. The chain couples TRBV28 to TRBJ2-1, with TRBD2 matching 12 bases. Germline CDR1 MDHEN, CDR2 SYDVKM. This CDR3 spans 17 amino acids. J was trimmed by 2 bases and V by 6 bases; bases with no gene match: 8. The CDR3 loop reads CASSVTSGSPPYNEQFF. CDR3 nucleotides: TGTGCCAGCAGCGTGACTAGCGGGAGTCCCCCCTACAATGAGCAGTTCTTC.

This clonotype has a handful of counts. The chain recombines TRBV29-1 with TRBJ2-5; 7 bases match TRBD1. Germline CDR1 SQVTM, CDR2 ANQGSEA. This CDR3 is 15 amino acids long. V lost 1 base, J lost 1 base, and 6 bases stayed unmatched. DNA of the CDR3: TGCAGCGTTGAAGGAGACCGGGACAGCCAAGAGACCCAGTACTTC. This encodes CSVEGDRDSQETQYF.

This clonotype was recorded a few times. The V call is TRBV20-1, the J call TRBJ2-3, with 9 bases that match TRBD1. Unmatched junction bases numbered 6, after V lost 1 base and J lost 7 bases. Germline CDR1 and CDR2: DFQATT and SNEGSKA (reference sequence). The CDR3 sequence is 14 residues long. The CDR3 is CSARAQDRGNTQYF. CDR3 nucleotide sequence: TGCAGTGCTAGAGCTCAGGACAGGGGAAATACGCAGTATTTT.

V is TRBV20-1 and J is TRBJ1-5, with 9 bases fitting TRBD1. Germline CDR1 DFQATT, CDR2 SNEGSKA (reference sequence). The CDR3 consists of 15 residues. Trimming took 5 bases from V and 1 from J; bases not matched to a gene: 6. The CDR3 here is CSADTGGLSNQPQHF. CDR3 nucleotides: TGCAGTGCTGATACAGGGGGCTTAAGCAATCAGCCCCAGCATTTT.

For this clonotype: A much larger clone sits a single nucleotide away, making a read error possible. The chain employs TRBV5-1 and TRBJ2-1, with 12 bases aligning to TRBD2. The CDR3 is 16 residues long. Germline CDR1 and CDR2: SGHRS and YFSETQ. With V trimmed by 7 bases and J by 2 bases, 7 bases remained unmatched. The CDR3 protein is CASRDPSGRAYNEQFF. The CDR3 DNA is TGCGCCAGCCGTGACCCTAGCGGGAGGGCCTACAATGAGCAGTTCTTC.

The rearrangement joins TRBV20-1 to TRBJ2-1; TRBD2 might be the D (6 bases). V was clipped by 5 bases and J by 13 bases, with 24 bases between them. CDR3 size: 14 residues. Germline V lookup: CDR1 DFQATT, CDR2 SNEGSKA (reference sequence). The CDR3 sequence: CSAWRWGVGETQFF. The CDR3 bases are TGCAGTGCTTGGAGGTGGGGGGTAGGGGAGACCCAGTTCTTC.